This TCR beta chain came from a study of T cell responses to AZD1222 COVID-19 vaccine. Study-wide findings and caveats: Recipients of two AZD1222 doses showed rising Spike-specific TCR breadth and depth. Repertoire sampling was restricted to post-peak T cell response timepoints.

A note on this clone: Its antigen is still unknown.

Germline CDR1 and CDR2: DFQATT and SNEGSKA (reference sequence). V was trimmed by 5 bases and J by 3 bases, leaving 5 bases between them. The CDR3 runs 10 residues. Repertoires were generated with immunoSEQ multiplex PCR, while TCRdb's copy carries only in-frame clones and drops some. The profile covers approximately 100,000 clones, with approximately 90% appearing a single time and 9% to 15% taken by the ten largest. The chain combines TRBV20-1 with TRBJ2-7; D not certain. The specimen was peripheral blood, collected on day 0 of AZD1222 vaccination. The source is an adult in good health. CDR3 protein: CSAARYEQYF. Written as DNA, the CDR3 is TGCAGTGCTGCCCGCTACGAGCAGTACTTC.